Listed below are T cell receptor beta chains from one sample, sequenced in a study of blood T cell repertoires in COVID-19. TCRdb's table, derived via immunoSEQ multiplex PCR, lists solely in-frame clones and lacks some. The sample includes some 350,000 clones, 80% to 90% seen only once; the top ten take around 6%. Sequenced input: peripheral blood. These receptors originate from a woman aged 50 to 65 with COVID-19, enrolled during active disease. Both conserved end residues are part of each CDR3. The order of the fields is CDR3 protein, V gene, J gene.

CDR3 protein: CASSLTSGSYEQYF
V gene: TRBV18
J gene: TRBJ2-7

CDR3 protein: CASSPRKGQAGNTIYF
V gene: TRBV18
J gene: TRBJ1-3

CDR3 protein: CAIRSGETQYF
V gene: TRBV6-5
J gene: TRBJ2-5

CDR3 protein: CASSFPGLQNTEAFF
V gene: TRBV7-9
J gene: TRBJ1-1

CDR3 protein: CASSFSIGGQETQYF
V gene: TRBV7-7
J gene: TRBJ2-5

CDR3 protein: CASSQNVPTGYEQYF
V gene: TRBV5-1
J gene: TRBJ2-7

CDR3 protein: CASSLAGAHSPLHF
V gene: TRBV7-9
J gene: TRBJ1-6

CDR3 protein: CASSPQGTDTQYF
V gene: TRBV18
J gene: TRBJ2-3

CDR3 protein: CATSDFGTGRGETQYF
V gene: TRBV24-1
J gene: TRBJ2-5

CDR3 protein: CASSQGDSSYNEQFF
V gene: TRBV5-1
J gene: TRBJ2-1

CDR3 protein: CASSFGQGYLNEQFF
V gene: TRBV19
J gene: TRBJ2-1

CDR3 protein: CASALGTSGRAGQETQYF
V gene: TRBV12-5
J gene: TRBJ2-5

CDR3 protein: CASSPPSGRNTEAFF
V gene: TRBV18
J gene: TRBJ1-1

CDR3 protein: CASSEYAVSNEQFF
V gene: TRBV25-1
J gene: TRBJ2-1

CDR3 protein: CASPGQGNEKLFF
V gene: TRBV30
J gene: TRBJ1-4

CDR3 protein: CASSMWQTTNEKLFF
V gene: TRBV19
J gene: TRBJ1-4

CDR3 protein: CASSPGLADTGELFF
V gene: TRBV5-4
J gene: TRBJ2-2

CDR3 protein: CASSEFVEESEAFF
V gene: TRBV2
J gene: TRBJ1-1

CDR3 protein: CASSFHGRHQETQYF
V gene: TRBV7-2
J gene: TRBJ2-5

CDR3 protein: CASRPGLAGSYEQYF
V gene: TRBV6-5
J gene: TRBJ2-7

CDR3 protein: CASSVGQGRINYGYTF
V gene: TRBV9
J gene: TRBJ1-2

CDR3 protein: CASTQGMNTEAFF
V gene: TRBV19
J gene: TRBJ1-1

CDR3 protein: CASSLDGQGRNQPQHF
V gene: TRBV7-2
J gene: TRBJ1-5

CDR3 protein: CASSLFISGRGMDEQYF
V gene: TRBV11-2
J gene: TRBJ2-7

CDR3 protein: CASSLRGRGTDTQYF
V gene: TRBV7-2
J gene: TRBJ2-3

CDR3 protein: CASSSDGGVGNTIYF
V gene: TRBV7-9
J gene: TRBJ1-3

CDR3 protein: CASSFREGRNEQFF
V gene: TRBV7-9
J gene: TRBJ2-1

CDR3 protein: CASSARGVLNTEAFF
V gene: TRBV6-8
J gene: TRBJ1-1

CDR3 protein: CASSPAPTDQETQYF
V gene: TRBV5-1
J gene: TRBJ2-5

CDR3 protein: CASRGTDYGYTF
V gene: TRBV27
J gene: TRBJ1-2

CDR3 protein: CATSDPGQGIRDTQYF
V gene: TRBV24-1
J gene: TRBJ2-3

CDR3 protein: CSASGQGKYGYTF
V gene: TRBV20-1
J gene: TRBJ1-2

CDR3 protein: CASSIVGTENSPLHF
V gene: TRBV19
J gene: TRBJ1-6

CDR3 protein: CASSPEWQGKSGYTF
V gene: TRBV4-1
J gene: TRBJ1-2

CDR3 protein: CAWSEQGARGNTIYF
V gene: TRBV30
J gene: TRBJ1-3

CDR3 protein: CASSIREEKLFF
V gene: TRBV19
J gene: TRBJ1-4

CDR3 protein: CASRRDLNTEAFF
V gene: TRBV27
J gene: TRBJ1-1

CDR3 protein: CASSPLGQGSTEAFF
V gene: TRBV18
J gene: TRBJ1-1

CDR3 protein: CASSFSEVTGELFF
V gene: TRBV5-1
J gene: TRBJ2-2

CDR3 protein: CASSPTVNTGELFF
V gene: TRBV18
J gene: TRBJ2-2

CDR3 protein: CASRKPLVYGGYEQYF
V gene: TRBV7-8
J gene: TRBJ2-7

CDR3 protein: CASSQEPSSYNEQFF
V gene: TRBV3-1/TRBV3-2
J gene: TRBJ2-1

CDR3 protein: CASSPRGSYNEQFF
V gene: TRBV7-9
J gene: TRBJ2-1

CDR3 protein: CASGQPGEQYF
V gene: TRBV7-9
J gene: TRBJ2-7

CDR3 protein: CASSARPGENSPLHF
V gene: TRBV9
J gene: TRBJ1-6

CDR3 protein: CASSPRTGGSQPQHF
V gene: TRBV5-1
J gene: TRBJ1-5

CDR3 protein: CASSLLGQPQHF
V gene: TRBV5-6
J gene: TRBJ1-5

CDR3 protein: CASGTSGLNTGELFF
V gene: TRBV19
J gene: TRBJ2-2

CDR3 protein: CASSINYRGHYGYTF
V gene: TRBV21-1
J gene: TRBJ1-2

CDR3 protein: CASSRAGGWPGELFF
V gene: TRBV19
J gene: TRBJ2-2

CDR3 protein: CASSQEGAGGMGEQYF
V gene: TRBV4-2
J gene: TRBJ2-7

CDR3 protein: CASRMRTGRGEQYF
V gene: TRBV7-9
J gene: TRBJ2-7

CDR3 protein: CAISEGVVNEQYF
V gene: TRBV10-3
J gene: TRBJ2-7

CDR3 protein: CAWTTTDTQYF
V gene: TRBV30
J gene: TRBJ2-3

CDR3 protein: CASSLWRLAGGFYNEQFF
V gene: TRBV5-6
J gene: TRBJ2-1